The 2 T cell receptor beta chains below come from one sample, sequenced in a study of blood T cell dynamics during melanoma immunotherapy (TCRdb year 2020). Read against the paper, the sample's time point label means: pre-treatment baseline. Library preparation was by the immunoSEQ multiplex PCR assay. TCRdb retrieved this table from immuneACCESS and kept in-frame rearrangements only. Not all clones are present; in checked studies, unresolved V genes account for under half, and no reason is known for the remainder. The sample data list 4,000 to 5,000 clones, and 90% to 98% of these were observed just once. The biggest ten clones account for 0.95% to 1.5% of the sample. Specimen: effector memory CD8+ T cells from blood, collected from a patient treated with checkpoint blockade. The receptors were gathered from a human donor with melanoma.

CDR3 loop: CASSLIRGGTDTQYF. CDR3 coding DNA: TGTGCCAGCAGCCTCATAAGGGGAGGGACAGATACGCAGTATTTT. The gene calls are TRBV7-8 and TRBJ2-3, with 7 bases aligning to TRBD2. This CDR3 has 15 residues. CDR1 and CDR2 from the germline V gene are SGHVS and FQNEAQ. Trimming cost V 5 bases and J 3 bases; bases outside gene matches: 8.

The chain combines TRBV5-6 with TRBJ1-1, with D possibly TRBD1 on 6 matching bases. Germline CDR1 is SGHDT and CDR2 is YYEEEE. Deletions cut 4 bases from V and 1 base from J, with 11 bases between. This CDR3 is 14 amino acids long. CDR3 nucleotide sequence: TGTGCCAGCAGCCCCAGGGGAAGGAACACTGAAGCTTTCTTT. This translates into CASSPRGRNTEAFF.